This T cell receptor (beta chain) was documented in a study of identical twins. Each CDR3 protein gets one entry after TCRdb re-called the 5' RACE reads with MiXCR. The sample lists hundreds of thousands of distinct CDR3 sequences, roughly 8% occurring once. V lost 5 bases to trimming and J lost 1 base, with 6 bases between them. Germline CDR1 is SGHTA and CDR2 is FQGNSA. The CDR3 extends over 12 amino acids. These data were also filed under a second study, of yellow fever vaccine responses in identical twins.

The clonotype was recovered from a woman between 18 and 29 years old in good health. The chain carries TRBV7-2 and TRBJ2-7; D is ambiguous. Sequenced input: PBMCs. The CDR3 protein is CASSAQSYEQYF. Here the CDR3 DNA reads TGTGCCAGCAGCGCACAGTCCTACGAGCAGTACTTC.